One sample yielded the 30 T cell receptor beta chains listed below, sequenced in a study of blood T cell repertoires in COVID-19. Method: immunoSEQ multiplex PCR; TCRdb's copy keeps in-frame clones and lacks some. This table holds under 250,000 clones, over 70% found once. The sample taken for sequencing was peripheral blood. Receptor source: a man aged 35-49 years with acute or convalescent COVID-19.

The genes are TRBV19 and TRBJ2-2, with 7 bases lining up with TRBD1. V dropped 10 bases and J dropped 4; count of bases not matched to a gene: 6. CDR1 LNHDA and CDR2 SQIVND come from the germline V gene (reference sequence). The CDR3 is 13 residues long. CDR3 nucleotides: TGTGCCATTCAACAGGGGTTCACCGGGGAGCTGTTTTTT. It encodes CAIQQGFTGELFF.

DNA for the CDR3: TGCGCCAGCAGCCAAGGACTAGCGGGAGTGATTGGGGAGCTGTTTTTT. Its translation: CASSQGLAGVIGELFF. The chain links TRBV5-1 to TRBJ2-2, with 13 bases matching TRBD2. CDR3 length: 16 amino acids. CDR1 SGHRS and CDR2 YFSETQ come from the germline V gene. Losses at the gene ends were 4 bases for V and 8 bases for J; bases not matched to a gene: 8.

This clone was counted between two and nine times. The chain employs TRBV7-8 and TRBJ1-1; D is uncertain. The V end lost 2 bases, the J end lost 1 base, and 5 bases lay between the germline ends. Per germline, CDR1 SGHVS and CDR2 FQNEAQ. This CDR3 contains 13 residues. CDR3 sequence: CASSLPSNTEAFF. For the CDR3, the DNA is TGTGCCAGCAGCTTACCCTCGAACACTGAAGCTTTCTTT.

CDR3 in amino acids: CSASPQRPWGGYTF. Written as DNA, the CDR3 is TGCAGTGCTAGTCCACAGCGGCCCTGGGGTGGCTACACCTTC. V and J are TRBV20-1 and TRBJ1-2, with D hard to call. Germline V gives CDR1 DFQATT, CDR2 SNEGSKA (reference sequence). The CDR3 contains 14 residues. The V end was cut by 3 bases, the J end by 7 bases, with 18 bases between.

The CDR3 region is CASSHRTSGRAGTGELFF. CDR3 coding DNA: TGTGCCAGCAGCCACCGGACTAGCGGGAGGGCCGGGACCGGGGAGCTGTTTTTT. The chain combines TRBV4-2 with TRBJ2-2; 15 positions agree with TRBD2. This CDR3 comprises 18 residues. Germline loops: CDR1 LGHNA, CDR2 YNFKEQ. V shed 3 bases and J 5 bases; nucleotides not matched to a gene: 7.

The DNA for the CDR3 is TGTGCCAGCTCAAGACTAGCGGGAATAGGTAATGAGCAGTTCTTC. Translating it yields CASSRLAGIGNEQFF. The V call is TRBV18, the J call TRBJ2-1; 11 bases are a match to TRBD2. The junction had 7 bases not matched to a gene; V was cut back by 5 bases and J by 7 bases. The CDR3 is 15 residues long. Looked up from germline, CDR1 is KGHSH and CDR2 is LQKENI. The full variable domain, completed using reference TRBV18 and TRBJ2-1, is NAGVMQNPRHLVRRRGQEARLRCSPMKGHSHVYWYRQLPEEGLKFMVYLQKENIIDESGMPKERFSAEFPKEGPSILRIQQVVRGDSAAYFCASSRLAGIGNEQFFGPGTRLTVL.

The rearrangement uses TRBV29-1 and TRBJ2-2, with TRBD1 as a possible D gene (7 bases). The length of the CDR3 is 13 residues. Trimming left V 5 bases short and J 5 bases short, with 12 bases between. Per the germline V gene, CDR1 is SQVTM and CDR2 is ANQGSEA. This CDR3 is CSVNQGGTGELFF. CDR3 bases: TGCAGCGTTAACCAGGGGGGAACCGGGGAGCTGTTTTTT.

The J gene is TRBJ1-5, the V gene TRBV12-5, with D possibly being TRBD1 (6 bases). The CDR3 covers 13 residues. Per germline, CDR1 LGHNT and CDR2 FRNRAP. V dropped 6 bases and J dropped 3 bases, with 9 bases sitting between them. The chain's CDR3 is CASGGQFNQPQHF. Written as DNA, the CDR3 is TGTGCTAGTGGCGGACAGTTCAATCAGCCCCAGCATTTT.

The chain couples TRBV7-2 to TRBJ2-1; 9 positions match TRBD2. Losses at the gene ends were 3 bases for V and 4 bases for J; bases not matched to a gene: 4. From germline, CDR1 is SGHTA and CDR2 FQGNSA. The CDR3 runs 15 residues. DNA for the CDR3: TGTGCCAGCAGCTTCCTAGCGGGATCTTACAATGAGCAGTTCTTC. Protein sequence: CASSFLAGSYNEQFF.

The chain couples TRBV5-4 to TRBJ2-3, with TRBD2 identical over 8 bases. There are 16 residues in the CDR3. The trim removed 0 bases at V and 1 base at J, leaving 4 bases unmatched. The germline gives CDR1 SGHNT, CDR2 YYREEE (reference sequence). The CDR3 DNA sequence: TGTGCCAGCAGCTTGGGAACGGGAGGGCGCACAGATACGCAGTATTTT. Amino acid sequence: CASSLGTGGRTDTQYF.

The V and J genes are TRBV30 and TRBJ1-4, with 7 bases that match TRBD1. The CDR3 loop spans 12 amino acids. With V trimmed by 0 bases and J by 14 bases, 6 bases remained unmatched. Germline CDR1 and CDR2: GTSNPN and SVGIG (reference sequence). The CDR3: CAWSVLGRGLFF. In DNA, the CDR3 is TGTGCCTGGAGTGTACTCGGCAGGGGGCTGTTTTTT.

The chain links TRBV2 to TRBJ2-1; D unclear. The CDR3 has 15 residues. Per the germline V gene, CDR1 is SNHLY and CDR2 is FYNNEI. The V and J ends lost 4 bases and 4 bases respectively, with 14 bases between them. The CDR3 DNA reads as TGTGCCAGCAGTGCGGGTATACTCCCTTACAATGAGCAGTTCTTC. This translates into CASSAGILPYNEQFF.

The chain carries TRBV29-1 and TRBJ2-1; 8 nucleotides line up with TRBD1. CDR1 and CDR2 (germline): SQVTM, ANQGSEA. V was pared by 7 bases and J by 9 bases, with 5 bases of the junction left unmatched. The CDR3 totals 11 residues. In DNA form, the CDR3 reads TGCAGCGCGGACAGGGTAACTGAGCAGTTCTTC. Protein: CSADRVTEQFF.

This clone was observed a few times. The CDR3 region is CASSRFVGANEQFF. In DNA form, the CDR3 reads TGTGCCAGCAGCCGATTCGTGGGGGCCAATGAGCAGTTCTTC. The chain combines TRBV7-9 with TRBJ2-1; maybe TRBD1 (6 bases). The germline V gene has CDR1 SEHNR and CDR2 FQNEAQ (reference sequence). V was shortened by 5 bases and J by 6 bases, with 14 bases between the two germline ends. CDR3 length: 14 residues.

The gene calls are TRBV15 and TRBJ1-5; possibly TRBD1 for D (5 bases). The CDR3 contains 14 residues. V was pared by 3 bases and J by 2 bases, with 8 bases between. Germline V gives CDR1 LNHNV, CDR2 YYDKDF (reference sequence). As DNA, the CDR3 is TGTGCCACCAGCAGGCAGGGCGGCAATCAGCCCCAGCATTTT. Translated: CATSRQGGNQPQHF.

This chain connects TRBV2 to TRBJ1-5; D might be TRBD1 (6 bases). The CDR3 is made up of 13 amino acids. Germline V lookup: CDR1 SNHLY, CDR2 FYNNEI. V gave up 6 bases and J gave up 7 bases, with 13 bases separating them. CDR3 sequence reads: CASRFDRSQPQHF. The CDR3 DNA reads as TGTGCCAGCAGATTCGACAGGAGCCAGCCCCAGCATTTT.

The CDR3 DNA is TGTGCCAGCACCCGATCGGGTGGCACAGATACGCAGTATTTT. Translated, it gives CASTRSGGTDTQYF. V is TRBV27 and J is TRBJ2-3, with D unclear. V gave up 7 bases and J gave up 1 base, with 12 bases separating them. Germline V CDR1 and CDR2: MNHEY, SMNVEV (reference sequence). This CDR3 is 14 amino acids long.

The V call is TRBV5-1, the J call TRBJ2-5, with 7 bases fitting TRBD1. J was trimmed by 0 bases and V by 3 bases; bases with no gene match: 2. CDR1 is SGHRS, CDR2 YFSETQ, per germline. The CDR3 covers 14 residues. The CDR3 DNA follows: TGCGCCAGCAGCTCGGGACAGTACCAAGAGACCCAGTACTTC. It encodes CASSSGQYQETQYF.

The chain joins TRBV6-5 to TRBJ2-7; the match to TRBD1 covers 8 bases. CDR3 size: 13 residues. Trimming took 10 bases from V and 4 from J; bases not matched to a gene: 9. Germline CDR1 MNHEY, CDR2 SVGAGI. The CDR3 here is CATEGQGAYEQYF. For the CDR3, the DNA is TGTGCCACCGAGGGGCAGGGGGCTTACGAGCAGTACTTC.

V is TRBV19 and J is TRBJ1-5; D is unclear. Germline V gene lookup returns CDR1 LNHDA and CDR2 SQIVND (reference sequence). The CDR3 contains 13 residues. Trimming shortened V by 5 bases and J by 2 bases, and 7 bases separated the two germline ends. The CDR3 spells CASSFPGNQPQHF. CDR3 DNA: TGTGCCAGTAGTTTCCCCGGCAATCAGCCCCAGCATTTT.

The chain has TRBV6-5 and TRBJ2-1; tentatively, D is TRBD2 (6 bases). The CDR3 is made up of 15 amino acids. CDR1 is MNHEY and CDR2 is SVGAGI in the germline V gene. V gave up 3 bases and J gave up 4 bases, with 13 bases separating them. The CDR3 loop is CASSYYGSEYNEQFF. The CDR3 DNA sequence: TGTGCCAGCAGTTATTACGGGAGTGAATACAATGAGCAGTTCTTC.

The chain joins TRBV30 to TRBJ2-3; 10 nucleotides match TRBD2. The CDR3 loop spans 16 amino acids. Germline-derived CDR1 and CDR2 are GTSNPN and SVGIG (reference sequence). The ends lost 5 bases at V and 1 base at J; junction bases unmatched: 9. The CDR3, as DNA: TGTGCCTGGTCTAGCGGGAGTTTCTCCGGCACAGATACGCAGTATTTT. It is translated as CAWSSGSFSGTDTQYF.

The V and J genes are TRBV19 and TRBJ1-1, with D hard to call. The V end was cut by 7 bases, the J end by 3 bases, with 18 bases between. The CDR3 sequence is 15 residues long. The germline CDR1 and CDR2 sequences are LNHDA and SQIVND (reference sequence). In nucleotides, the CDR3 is TGTGCCAGTACCCTCGACTCCTTCGGGGACACTGAAGCTTTCTTT. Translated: CASTLDSFGDTEAFF.

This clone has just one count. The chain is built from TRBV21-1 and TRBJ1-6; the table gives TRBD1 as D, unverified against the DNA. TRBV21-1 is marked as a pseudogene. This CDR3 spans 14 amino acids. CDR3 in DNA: TGTGCCAGCAGGACAGGGGGGCACCGTTCACCCCTCCACTTT. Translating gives CASRTGGHRSPLHF.

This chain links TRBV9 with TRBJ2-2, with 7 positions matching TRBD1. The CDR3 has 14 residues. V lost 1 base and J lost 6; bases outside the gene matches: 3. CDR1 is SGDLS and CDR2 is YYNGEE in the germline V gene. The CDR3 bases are TGTGCCAGCAGCGTAACAGGGGCCCCCGGGGAGCTGTTTTTT. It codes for CASSVTGAPGELFF.

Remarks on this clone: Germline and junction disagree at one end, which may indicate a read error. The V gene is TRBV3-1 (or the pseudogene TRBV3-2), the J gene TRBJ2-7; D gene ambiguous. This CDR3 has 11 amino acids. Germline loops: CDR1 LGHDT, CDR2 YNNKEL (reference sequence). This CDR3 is CASSQGAEGCF. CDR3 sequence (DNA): TGTGCCAGCAGCCAAGGGGCCGAAGGATGCTTC.

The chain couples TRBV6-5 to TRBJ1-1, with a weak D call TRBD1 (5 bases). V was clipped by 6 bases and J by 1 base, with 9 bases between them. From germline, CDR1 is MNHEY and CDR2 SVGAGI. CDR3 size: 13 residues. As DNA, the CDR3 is TGTGCCAGCAGAAAAGGACAGAACACTGAAGCTTTCTTT. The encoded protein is CASRKGQNTEAFF.

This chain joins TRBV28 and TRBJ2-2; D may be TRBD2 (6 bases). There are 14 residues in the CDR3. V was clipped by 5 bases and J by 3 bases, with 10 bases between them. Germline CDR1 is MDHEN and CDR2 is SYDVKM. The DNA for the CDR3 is TGTGCCAGCAGTCCGGGAGATTACACCGGGGAGCTGTTTTTT. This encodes CASSPGDYTGELFF. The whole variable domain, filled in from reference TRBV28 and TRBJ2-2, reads DVKVTQSSRYLVKRTGEKVFLECVQDMDHENMFWYRQDPGLGLRLIYFSYDVKMKEKGDIPEGYSVSREKKERFSLILESASTNQTSMYLCASSPGDYTGELFFGEGSRLTVL.

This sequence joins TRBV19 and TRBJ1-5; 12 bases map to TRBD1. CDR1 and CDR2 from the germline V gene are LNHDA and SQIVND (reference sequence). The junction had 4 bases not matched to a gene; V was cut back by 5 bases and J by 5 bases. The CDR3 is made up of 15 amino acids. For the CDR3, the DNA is TGTGCCAGTAGTGGGACAGGGGGCGGGTATCAGCCCCAGCATTTT. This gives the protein CASSGTGGGYQPQHF. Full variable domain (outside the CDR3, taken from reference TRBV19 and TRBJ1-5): DGGITQSPKYLFRKEGQNVTLSCEQNLNHDAMYWYRQDPGQGLRLIYYSQIVNDFQKGDIAEGYSVSREKKESFPLTVTSAQKNPTAFYLCASSGTGGGYQPQHFGDGTRLSIL.

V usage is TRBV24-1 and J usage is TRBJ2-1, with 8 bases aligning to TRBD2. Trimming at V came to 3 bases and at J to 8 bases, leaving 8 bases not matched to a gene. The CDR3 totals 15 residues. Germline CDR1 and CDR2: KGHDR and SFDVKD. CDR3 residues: CATSDGVSGKYEQFF. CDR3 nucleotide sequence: TGTGCCACCAGTGATGGGGTTAGCGGGAAGTATGAGCAGTTCTTC.